The 6 T cell receptor beta chains given below trace back to one sample, sequenced in a study of OX40 agonist ivuxolimab in advanced cancers. Method: immunoSEQ multiplex PCR; TCRdb's copy keeps in-frame clones and lacks some. Here the sample spans tens of thousands of clones, approximately 92% being singletons. Specimen: CD4+ or CD8+ T cells sorted from blood, collected in a trial of the OX40 agonist ivuxolimab. Receptors originate from an adult with an advanced solid tumor such as melanoma, head and neck, liver or kidney cancer.

This clone showed up just a few times. The chain has TRBV11-3 and TRBJ2-1, with D possibly matching TRBD1 (6 bases). The CDR3 covers 17 residues. Trimming removed 5 bases at V and 0 bases at J, with 17 bases between. Germline assignment: CDR1 SGHNT and CDR2 YENEEA. The CDR3 here is CASSPFDRWSSYNEQFF. CDR3 DNA: TGTGCCAGCAGCCCCTTTGACAGGTGGAGCTCCTACAATGAGCAGTTCTTC.

The rearrangement links TRBV5-6 to TRBJ2-2, with D unclear. This CDR3 contains 13 residues. The germline CDR1 and CDR2 sequences are SGHDT and YYEEEE. V lost 0 bases and J lost 6, with 6 bases in between. CDR3 in amino acids: CASSLVGAGELFF. The CDR3 region has the DNA TGTGCCAGCAGCTTGGTAGGCGCCGGGGAGCTGTTTTTT.

V is TRBV7-3 and J is TRBJ2-2; no clear D gene. The CDR3 runs to 15 residues. V was cut by 2 bases and J by 7 bases, with 14 bases left in between. Looked up from germline, CDR1 is SGHTA and CDR2 is FQGTGA. The CDR3 coding sequence is TGTGCCAGCAGCTTAGCCCCAGATCTGCACGGGGAGCTGTTTTTT. Translating gives CASSLAPDLHGELFF.

V is TRBV7-9 and J is TRBJ1-2, with D hard to call. Germline V gene sequence: CDR1 SEHNR, CDR2 FQNEAQ (reference sequence). Trimming shortened V by 0 bases and J by 4 bases, and 12 bases separated the two germline ends. CDR3 length: 15 residues. This CDR3 reads CASSLAGIQGYGYTF. CDR3 nucleotides: TGTGCCAGCAGCTTAGCGGGGATCCAAGGCTATGGCTACACCTTC.

The chain is built from TRBV6-1 and TRBJ2-7, with D unclear. Trimming cost V 5 bases and J 3 bases, with 5 bases left between them. Germline V gives CDR1 MNHNS, CDR2 SASEGT. The CDR3 extends over 11 amino acids. CDR3 sequence reads: CASSLVYEQYF. The CDR3 DNA sequence: TGTGCCAGCAGTTTAGTCTACGAGCAGTACTTC.

This chain connects TRBV11-3 to TRBJ2-6; D is unclear. The CDR3 length is 17 residues. V was clipped by 5 bases and J by 2 bases, with 16 bases between them. The germline gives CDR1 SGHNT, CDR2 YENEEA. Here the CDR3 reads CASSPRLGLAGANVLTF. The DNA of the CDR3 is TGTGCCAGCAGCCCACGTCTAGGTTTGGCTGGGGCCAACGTCCTGACTTTC.